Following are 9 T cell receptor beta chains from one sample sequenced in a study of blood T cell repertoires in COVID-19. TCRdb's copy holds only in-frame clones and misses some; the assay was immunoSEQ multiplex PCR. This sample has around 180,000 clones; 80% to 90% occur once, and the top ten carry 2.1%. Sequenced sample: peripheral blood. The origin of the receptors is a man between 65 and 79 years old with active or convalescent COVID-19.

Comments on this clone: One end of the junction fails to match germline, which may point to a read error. The CDR3 coding sequence is TGTGCCAGCAGCGTAGCGGGAGGGGGAGATACGCAGTATTTT. It is translated as CASSVAGGGDTQYF. The V gene is TRBV7-2, the J gene TRBJ2-3, with 11 bases that match TRBD2. Germline V gene data show CDR1 as SGHTA and CDR2 as FQGNSA. CDR3 length: 14 residues.

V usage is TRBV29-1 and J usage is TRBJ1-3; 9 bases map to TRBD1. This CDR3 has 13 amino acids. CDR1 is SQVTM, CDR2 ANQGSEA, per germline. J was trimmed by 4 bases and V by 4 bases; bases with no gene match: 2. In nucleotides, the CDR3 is TGCAGCGTTGTGGGACAGGGAGGAAACACCATATATTTT. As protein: CSVVGQGGNTIYF.

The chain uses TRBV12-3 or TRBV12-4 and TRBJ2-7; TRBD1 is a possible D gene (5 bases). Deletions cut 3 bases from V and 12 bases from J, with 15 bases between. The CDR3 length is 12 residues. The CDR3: CASSFSQGRLYF. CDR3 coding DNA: TGTGCCAGCAGTTTTTCTCAGGGTCGGCTGTACTTC.

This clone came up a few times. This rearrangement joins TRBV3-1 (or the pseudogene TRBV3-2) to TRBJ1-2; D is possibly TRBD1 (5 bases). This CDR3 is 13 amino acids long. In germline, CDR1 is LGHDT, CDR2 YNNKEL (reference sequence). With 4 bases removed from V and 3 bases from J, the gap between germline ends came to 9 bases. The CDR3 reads CASSLDRDYGYTF. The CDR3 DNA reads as TGTGCCAGCAGCCTCGACAGAGACTATGGCTACACCTTC.

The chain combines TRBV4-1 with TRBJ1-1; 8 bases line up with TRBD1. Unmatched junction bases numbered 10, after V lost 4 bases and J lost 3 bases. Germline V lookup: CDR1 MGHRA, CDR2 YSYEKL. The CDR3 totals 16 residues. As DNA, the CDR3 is TGCGCCAGCAGCCCTCCGTGGGACAGGAAGGACACTGAAGCTTTCTTT. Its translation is CASSPPWDRKDTEAFF.

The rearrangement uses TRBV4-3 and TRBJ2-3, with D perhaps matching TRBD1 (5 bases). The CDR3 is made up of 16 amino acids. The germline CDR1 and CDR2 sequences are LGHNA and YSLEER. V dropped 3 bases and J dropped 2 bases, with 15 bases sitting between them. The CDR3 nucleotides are TGCGCCAGCAGCCATCGACAGTGGATTTCCACAGATACGCAGTATTTT. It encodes CASSHRQWISTDTQYF.

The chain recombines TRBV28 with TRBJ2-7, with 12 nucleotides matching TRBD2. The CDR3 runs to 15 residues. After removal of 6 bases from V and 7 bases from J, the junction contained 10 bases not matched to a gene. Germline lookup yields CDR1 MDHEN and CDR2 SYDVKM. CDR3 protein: CASRETSGSSREQYF. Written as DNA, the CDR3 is TGTGCCAGCAGAGAGACTAGCGGGAGCTCGCGTGAGCAGTACTTC. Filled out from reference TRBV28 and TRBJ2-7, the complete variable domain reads DVKVTQSSRYLVKRTGEKVFLECVQDMDHENMFWYRQDPGLGLRLIYFSYDVKMKEKGDIPEGYSVSREKKERFSLILESASTNQTSMYLCASRETSGSSREQYFGPGTRLTVT.

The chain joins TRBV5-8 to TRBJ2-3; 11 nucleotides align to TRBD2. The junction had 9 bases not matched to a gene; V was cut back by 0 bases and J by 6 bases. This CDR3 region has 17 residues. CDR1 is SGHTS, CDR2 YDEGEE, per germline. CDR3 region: CASSLALAGGPMDTQYF. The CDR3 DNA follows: TGTGCCAGCAGCTTGGCGCTAGCGGGGGGTCCCATGGATACGCAGTATTTT.

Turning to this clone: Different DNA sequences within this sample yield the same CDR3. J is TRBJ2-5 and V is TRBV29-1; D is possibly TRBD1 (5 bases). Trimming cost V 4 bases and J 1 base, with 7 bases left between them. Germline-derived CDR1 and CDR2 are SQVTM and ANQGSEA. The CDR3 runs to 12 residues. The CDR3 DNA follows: TGCAGCGTTGGTCAGGGCCAAGAGACCCAGTACTTC. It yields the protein CSVGQGQETQYF.